This TCR beta chain was recorded in a study of cytomegalovirus exposure and HLA in healthy donors. This clone was seen only a few times. PCR amplification relied on 60 Vbeta primers (plus 13 Jbeta primers). The repertoire was sequenced with immunoSEQ multiplex PCR; TCRdb's copy has only in-frame clones and lacks some. The sample holds over 100,000 clones, approximately 80% seen once. The CDR3 length is 15 residues. V and J are TRBV12-2 and TRBJ1-5; the table gives TRBD1 as D, unverified against the DNA. TRBV12-2 is a pseudogene segment. Sequencing used PBMCs. The receptor's source is a woman between 18 and 29 years old in good health and CMV-seropositive. The CDR3 loop reads CASRKDRDGNQPQHF. As DNA, the CDR3 is TGTGCAAGTCGCAAGGACAGGGACGGCAATCAGCCCCAGCATTTT.